This T cell receptor beta chain was captured in a study of lymphopenia after photon versus proton radiotherapy. Regarding the study as a whole: In patients who died, overall survival fell as post-nadir TCR diversity dropped more. Better survival with proton therapy was suggested as possible, not demonstrated. Photon-treated patients lost naive T cells and TCR diversity; proton-treated stayed stable.

V lost 5 bases and J lost 3, with 8 bases in between. From germline, CDR1 is SGHTA and CDR2 FQGTGA. There are 14 residues in the CDR3. In regard to this clone: The antigen is unknown.

Assay: immunoSEQ multiplex PCR; the TCRdb copy retains only in-frame clones and omits some. This repertoire shows tens of thousands of clones, approximately 90% found once; its top ten account for around 10%. This sequence was found in a man older than 75 with esophageal cancer. This sequence joins TRBV7-3 and TRBJ2-6; D is ambiguous. This specimen consisted of peripheral blood, obtained from a patient treated with proton-based radiotherapy. The CDR3 region is CASSPSNGANVLTF. CDR3 DNA: TGTGCCAGCAGCCCGTCTAATGGGGCCAACGTCCTGACTTTC.